The clone carrying this TCR beta chain was recorded a few times. TCRdb re-called clones from the PCR reads using MiXCR. The sample holds about 92,000 clones, approximately 15% seen once. These data come from a study of metastatic and nonmetastatic thyroid tumors. Study-wide background: It was across blood and tumor or nodule tissue from malignant and benign thyroid patients that repertoires were compared.

No patient received treatment before thyroid surgery. The CDR3 sequence is 12 residues long. Trimming removed 9 bases from V and 9 bases from J, with 15 bases in between. Germline lookup yields CDR1 MNHEY and CDR2 SVGEGT. The chain carries TRBV6-2 or TRBV6-3 and TRBJ2-4; no firm D call. What was sequenced was blood. The receptor's source is a female donor with papillary thyroid cancer or a benign thyroid nodule (not recorded which). Some clones in this sample may be carry-over from other donors' samples. This CDR3 reads CARSPLEGIQYF. The CDR3 nucleotides read TGTGCCAGATCGCCTCTTGAAGGCATTCAGTACTTC.